Sequencing of this TCR beta chain was carried out in a study of T cells after yellow fever vaccination. Germline CDR1 LNHDA, CDR2 SQIVND (reference sequence). V dropped 9 bases and J dropped 5 bases, with 10 bases sitting between them. The CDR3 is 11 amino acids. Each CDR3 protein gets one entry after TCRdb re-called the 5' RACE reads with MiXCR. The sample contains some 350,000 distinct CDR3 sequences, 4% of which appear only once. The receptor was derived from a man between 18 and 35 years old who received the YFV17D yellow fever vaccine. The chain is built from TRBV19 and TRBJ1-1; D is uncertain. This sample comprised PBMCs, obtained 5 days after the yellow fever booster vaccination. Here the CDR3 reads CASFLGTEAFF. The CDR3 DNA sequence: TGTGCCAGCTTCTTAGGGACTGAAGCTTTCTTT. Filled out from reference TRBV19 and TRBJ1-1, the complete variable domain reads DGGITQSPKYLFRKEGQNVTLSCEQNLNHDAMYWYRQDPGQGLRLIYYSQIVNDFQKGDIAEGYSVSREKKESFPLTVTSAQKNPTAFYLCASFLGTEAFFGQGTRLTVV.